The 24 T cell receptor beta chains listed next were all sequenced from one sample in a study of prognosis after radiotherapy for stage I lung cancer. Multiplex PCR, run in two rounds, amplified TCR beta CDR3 from genomic DNA. Each TRBV and TRBJ gene had its own primer in the first PCR round. TCRdb fed the multiplex PCR reads into MiXCR, producing one record per CDR3 protein. The data contain fewer than 65,000 distinct CDR3 sequences, about 37% of them singletons. The material sequenced was PBMCs, taken before or after stereotactic body radiation therapy (not recorded which). The receptors shown here come from a donor aged 50 or older with non-small cell lung cancer.

V and J are TRBV28 and TRBJ2-7, with 13 bases that match TRBD2. There are 19 residues in the CDR3. CDR1 and CDR2 from the germline V gene are MDHEN and SYDVKM. V gave up 7 bases and J gave up 3 bases; unmatched junction bases: 18. CDR3 protein: CASNAATGQGLAGVYEQYF. In DNA, the CDR3 is TGTGCCAGCAACGCCGCAACCGGACAAGGACTAGCGGGAGTCTACGAGCAGTACTTC.

V is TRBV7-2 and J is TRBJ1-6; a weak D match, TRBD1 (6 bases). Germline V gives CDR1 SGHTA, CDR2 FQGNSA. This CDR3 spans 15 amino acids. Trimming shortened V by 5 bases and J by 7 bases, and 15 bases separated the two germline ends. CDR3 amino acids: CASSKVMQGNSPLHF. In nucleotides, the CDR3 is TGTGCCAGCAGCAAAGTGATGCAGGGGAATTCACCCCTCCACTTT.

Many counts were recorded for this clonotype. The V call is TRBV20-1, the J call TRBJ2-1, with 9 bases identical to TRBD2. The germline V gene encodes CDR1 DFQATT and CDR2 SNEGSKA (reference sequence). Trimming cost V 3 bases and J 6 bases; bases outside gene matches: 9. The CDR3 runs 15 residues. CDR3 nucleotide sequence: TGCAGTGCTAGTAGGCTCGGCGGGAGGGCCAATGAGCAGTTCTTC. Translating it yields CSASRLGGRANEQFF.

Turning to this clonotype: This may stem from a read error, because a much larger clone lies one nucleotide away. The J gene is TRBJ1-4, the V gene TRBV5-1; D remains unclear. The CDR3 is made up of 13 amino acids. Germline CDR1 is SGHRS and CDR2 is YFSETQ. V was trimmed by 2 bases and J by 8 bases, leaving 10 bases between them. The CDR3 region is CASSFGSQEKLFF. CDR3 nucleotides: TGCGCCAGCAGCTTTGGGTCGCAGGAAAAACTGTTTTTT.

In this sample, this clonotype turned up many times. V gene TRBV6-1 combines with J gene TRBJ1-2; D is unresolved. The CDR3 is made up of 12 amino acids. V lost 4 bases to trimming and J lost 4 bases, with 7 bases between them. CDR1 is MNHNS, CDR2 SASEGT, per germline. Here the CDR3 DNA reads TGTGCCAGCAGTGCCCAATTCTATGGCTACACCTTC. Its translation: CASSAQFYGYTF.

As regards this clonotype: This may stem from a read error, because a much larger clone lies one nucleotide away. The chain links TRBV4-2 to TRBJ2-3; TRBD2 matches at 10 bases. CDR1 LGHNA and CDR2 YNFKEQ come from the germline V gene. The CDR3 loop spans 16 amino acids. V was clipped by 2 bases and J by 7 bases; unmatched bases: 9. CDR3 sequence: CASSQPAGGIAYTQYF. Here the CDR3 DNA reads TGTGCCAGCAGCCAACCAGCGGGAGGGATAGCATATACGCAGTATTTT.

As regards this clonotype: With only one base between it and a far larger clone, this is likely a read error. CDR3: CASIYGGISYEQYF. The CDR3 nucleotides are TGTGCCAGCATTTACGGCGGGATTTCCTACGAGCAGTACTTC. The chain recombines TRBV6-9 with TRBJ2-7, with D possibly matching TRBD2 (6 bases). CDR3 length equals 14 residues. Per germline, CDR1 MNHGY and CDR2 SVAAGI. V lost 7 bases, J lost 1 base, and 14 bases lay in between.

Points on this clonotype: A much larger clone is a single base away; this may be a read error. V is TRBV11-2 and J is TRBJ2-3, with D perhaps being TRBD1 or TRBD2 (5 bases each). V lost 0 bases and J lost 0, with 10 bases in between. CDR1 and CDR2 from the germline V gene are SGHAT and FQNNGV. CDR3 length: 16 amino acids. The CDR3 coding sequence is TGTGCCAGCAGCTTAGAGGTCGGGGCTAGCACAGATACGCAGTATTTT. Its protein product is CASSLEVGASTDTQYF.

This clonotype was recorded at least ten times. The chain has TRBV27 and TRBJ1-6; TRBD1 might be the D (6 bases). The V gene lost 3 bases and the J gene lost 9 bases, with 24 bases spanning the gap. Germline V gene sequence: CDR1 MNHEY, CDR2 SMNVEV (reference sequence). The CDR3 contains 18 residues. CDR3 DNA: TGTGCCAGCAGTTTGAGAGGGGGGGGCACCGGCGGGATTTCACCCCTCCACTTT. Residues: CASSLRGGGTGGISPLHF.

The V call is TRBV25-1, the J call TRBJ2-2; D perhaps matches TRBD1 (6 bases). The CDR3 covers 14 residues. Germline V gene data show CDR1 as MGHDK and CDR2 as SYGVNS. Trimming stripped 4 bases from V and 3 bases from J, with 9 bases between. The CDR3 DNA reads as TGTGCCAGCAGTGGACAGGTCTACACCGGGGAGCTGTTTTTT. Translating gives CASSGQVYTGELFF.

As for this clonotype: This may be a read error, as it is one base from a much larger clone. This chain connects TRBV2 to TRBJ1-1, with 8 bases fitting TRBD1. V shed 9 bases, J shed 6 bases, and the junction held 9 bases outside the gene matches. CDR3 length equals 13 residues. The germline V gene has CDR1 SNHLY and CDR2 FYNNEI. CDR3 coding DNA: TGTGCCAGGAACCTTTCAGGGGGCGCTGAAGCTTTCTTT. Translation gives CARNLSGGAEAFF.

This clonotype has a count of ten or more. V and J are TRBV27 and TRBJ2-7; 7 bases agree with TRBD2. CDR1 is MNHEY, CDR2 SMNVEV, per germline (reference sequence). CDR3 length: 14 residues. After removal of 8 bases from V and 3 bases from J, the junction contained 10 bases not matched to a gene. CDR3 nucleotide sequence: TGTGCCAGCCGCCCGGGGGGAAGGGGCTACGAGCAGTACTTC. Encoded protein: CASRPGGRGYEQYF.

This clonotype was counted at least ten times. V and J are TRBV7-2 and TRBJ2-5, with D possibly being TRBD2 (5 bases). CDR1 and CDR2 from the germline V gene are SGHTA and FQGNSA. This CDR3 is 14 amino acids long. V lost 5 bases to trimming and J lost 2 bases, with 12 bases between them. The CDR3 spells CASSISGLQETQYF. The CDR3 nucleotides read TGTGCCAGCAGCATCTCAGGACTTCAAGAGACCCAGTACTTC.

The chain couples TRBV7-2 to TRBJ2-7; either TRBD1 or TRBD2 may fit D (5 bases each). The CDR3 extends over 14 amino acids. Trimming stripped 5 bases from V and 2 bases from J, with 13 bases between. Germline V gene sequence: CDR1 SGHTA, CDR2 FQGNSA. The CDR3 DNA follows: TGTGCCAGCAGCCCCAGGGACGGACCCTACGAGCAGTACGTC. This codes for CASSPRDGPYEQYV.

This clonotype was found many times. The chain carries TRBV6-2 or TRBV6-3 and TRBJ2-1, with D perhaps matching TRBD2 (5 bases). Germline CDR1 reads MNHEY; CDR2 reads SVGEGT. The CDR3 sequence is 16 residues long. V gave up 0 bases and J gave up 6 bases, with 15 bases separating them. CDR3 loop: CASSYSIGRGGNEQFF. CDR3 bases: TGTGCCAGCAGTTACTCGATTGGGCGCGGAGGCAATGAGCAGTTCTTC.

This clonotype was seen repeatedly, ten times or more. The chain uses TRBV20-1 and TRBJ1-1, with TRBD1 matching over 8 bases. The junction had 7 bases not matched to a gene; V was cut back by 2 bases and J by 5 bases. The CDR3 totals 14 residues. Looked up from germline, CDR1 is DFQATT and CDR2 is SNEGSKA (reference sequence). CDR3 DNA: TGCAGTGCTAGACAGGGGGCTCAAGGGACTGAAGCTTTCTTT. Its protein is CSARQGAQGTEAFF.

This clonotype was counted ten times or more. The chain combines TRBV19 with TRBJ2-7; tentatively, D is TRBD1 or TRBD2 (5 bases each). Germline CDR1 is LNHDA and CDR2 is SQIVND (reference sequence). V was pared by 9 bases and J by 7 bases, with 16 bases between. The CDR3 extends over 12 amino acids. Here the CDR3 DNA reads TGTGCCAGCGGGGACGGAGAGGGGGAGCAGTACTTC. It is translated as CASGDGEGEQYF.

This clonotype showed up just once. The germline gene is not matched at one end of the junction; a read error may be the cause. The V and J genes are TRBV5-1 and TRBJ1-6; D is perhaps TRBD1 (5 bases). CDR3 length: 15 amino acids. Germline V lookup: CDR1 SGHRS, CDR2 YFSETQ. As DNA, the CDR3 is TGCGCCAGCAGGCACGGGAGGGAGGGGAATTCACCCCTCAACTTT. Its protein product is CASRHGREGNSPLNF.

This clonotype was counted at least ten times. The rearrangement uses TRBV7-9 and TRBJ2-3; D is possibly TRBD1 (5 bases). CDR1 is SEHNR and CDR2 is FQNEAQ in the germline V gene (reference sequence). Trimming pared 4 bases from V and 7 bases from J, leaving 12 bases between. CDR3 length: 13 residues. The CDR3 DNA follows: TGTGCCAGCAGCTCTAGGGGTGGGCATACGCAGTATTTT. This encodes CASSSRGGHTQYF.

The sample holds many counts of this clonotype. The chain is built from TRBV6-1 and TRBJ1-4, with D possibly matching TRBD1 (6 bases). The CDR3 loop spans 14 amino acids. Germline loops: CDR1 MNHNS, CDR2 SASEGT. The V and J ends lost 7 bases and 8 bases respectively, with 17 bases between them. The CDR3 reads CASTIRQDGEKLFF. In DNA, the CDR3 is TGTGCCAGCACAATCCGACAGGATGGAGAAAAACTGTTTTTT.

This chain uses TRBV20-1 with TRBJ1-6, with 11 bases matching TRBD1. CDR3 length: 18 amino acids. V dropped 2 bases and J dropped 2; count of bases not matched to a gene: 8. Germline V gene sequence: CDR1 DFQATT, CDR2 SNEGSKA (reference sequence). The CDR3 loop reads CSARPGTGGIAYNSPLHF. The CDR3 DNA reads TGCAGTGCTAGACCGGGGACAGGGGGTATAGCCTATAATTCACCCCTCCACTTT.

This clonotype has ten or more counts. The J gene is TRBJ2-3, the V gene TRBV6-1; TRBD2 matches at 10 bases. Looked up from germline, CDR1 is MNHNS and CDR2 is SASEGT. After removal of 5 bases from V and 6 bases from J, the junction contained 8 bases not matched to a gene. The CDR3 contains 15 residues. This CDR3 is CASSILAGAGDTQYF. CDR3 coding DNA: TGTGCCAGCAGTATCCTAGCGGGGGCGGGGGATACGCAGTATTTT.

Points on this clonotype: Possible read error: a much larger clone is one base away. The CDR3 region is CASSETGISGYTF. CDR3 bases: TGTGCCAGCAGCGAGACAGGAATCTCTGGCTACACCTTC. The rearrangement links TRBV7-2 to TRBJ1-2, with D maybe TRBD1 (6 bases). Germline-derived CDR1 and CDR2 are SGHTA and FQGNSA. Trimming stripped 5 bases from V and 7 bases from J, with 14 bases between. The CDR3 runs 13 residues.

Note on this clonotype: This may be a read error, as it is one base from a much larger clone. This chain joins TRBV6-1 and TRBJ1-1; D call uncertain. Germline loops: CDR1 MNHNS, CDR2 SASEGT. V lost 6 bases and J 5 bases, leaving 10 bases between the germline ends. This CDR3 region has 12 residues. Here the CDR3 reads CASSSTLTEAFF. CDR3 DNA: TGTGCCAGCAGCTCTACCCTGACTGAAGCTTTCTTT.